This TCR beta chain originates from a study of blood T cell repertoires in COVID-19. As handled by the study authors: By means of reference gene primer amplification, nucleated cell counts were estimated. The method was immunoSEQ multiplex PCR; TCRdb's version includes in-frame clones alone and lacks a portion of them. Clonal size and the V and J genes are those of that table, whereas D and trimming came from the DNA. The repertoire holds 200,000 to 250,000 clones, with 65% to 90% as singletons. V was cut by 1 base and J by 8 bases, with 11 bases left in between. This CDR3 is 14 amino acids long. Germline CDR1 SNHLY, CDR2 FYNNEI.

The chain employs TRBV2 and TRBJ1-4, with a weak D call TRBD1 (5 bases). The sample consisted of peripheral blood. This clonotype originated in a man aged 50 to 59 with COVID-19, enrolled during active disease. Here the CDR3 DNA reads TGTGCCAGCAGTGAAGACAGGATAGGGGAAAAACTGTTTTTT. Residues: CASSEDRIGEKLFF.